These T cell receptor beta chains were read from a single sample in a study of T cell responses to AZD1222 COVID-19 vaccine. Repertoires were generated with immunoSEQ multiplex PCR, while TCRdb's copy carries only in-frame clones and drops some. The sample holds approximately 60,000 clones; 75% to 85% are singletons and the top ten take around 19%. Sequencing used peripheral blood, obtained on day 0 of AZD1222 vaccination. The receptors here all came from an adult in good health. Both conserved end residues are part of each CDR3. The order of the fields is clone size, V gene, D gene, J gene, CDR3 protein, CDR3 DNA. A D gene is named only where the DNA matches it firmly. Only some rows state a clone size, as once, few, many or a class for expanded clones.

size: .
V: TRBV6-5
D: .
J: TRBJ1-4
CDR3: CASSQQNTNEKLFF
DNA: TGTGCCAGCAGTCAACAGAACACTAATGAAAAACTGTTTTTT

size: few
V: TRBV28
D: .
J: TRBJ2-7
CDR3: CASSPLGDEQYF
DNA: TGTGCCAGCAGTCCCCTGGGAGACGAGCAGTACTTC

size: .
V: TRBV18
D: .
J: TRBJ2-7
CDR3: CASSPPSELVQYF
DNA: TGTGCCAGCTCACCACCCTCTGAGTTGGTCCAGTACTTC

size: .
V: TRBV11-3
D: .
J: TRBJ2-6
CDR3: CASSPFRALSGSGANVLTF
DNA: TGTGCCAGCAGTCCATTCCGAGCCCTTAGCGGCTCTGGGGCCAACGTCCTGACTTTC

size: .
V: TRBV7-2
D: .
J: TRBJ2-7
CDR3: CASSLDGGSYEQYF
DNA: TGTGCCAGCAGCTTAGATGGCGGATCCTACGAGCAGTACTTC

size: .
V: TRBV5-8
D: TRBD1
J: TRBJ1-5
CDR3: CASSSGQWHQPQHF
DNA: TGTGCCAGCAGCTCGGGACAGTGGCATCAGCCCCAGCATTTT

size: .
V: TRBV18
D: .
J: TRBJ1-3
CDR3: CASSPGSQNSGNTIYF
DNA: TGTGCCAGCTCACCAGGGTCACAAAACTCTGGAAACACCATATATTTT

size: once
V: TRBV18
D: TRBD2
J: TRBJ2-5
CDR3: CASSPTGGKETQYF
DNA: TGTGCCAGCTCACCAACGGGAGGGAAAGAGACCCAGTACTTC

size: .
V: TRBV6-5
D: .
J: TRBJ2-1
CDR3: CASSYGGYWFDEQFF
DNA: TGTGCCAGCAGTTACGGAGGTTATTGGTTCGATGAGCAGTTCTTC

size: .
V: TRBV4-3
D: TRBD2
J: TRBJ2-2
CDR3: CASSQGGLAGDTGELFF
DNA: TGCGCCAGCAGCCAAGGGGGACTAGCGGGGGACACCGGGGAGCTGTTTTTT

size: .
V: TRBV3-1/TRBV3-2
D: .
J: TRBJ1-1
CDR3: CASSQGIGGVTEAFF
DNA: TGTGCCAGCAGCCAAGGAATCGGAGGGGTCACTGAAGCTTTCTTT

size: .
V: TRBV7-9
D: TRBD2
J: TRBJ2-1
CDR3: CASSHISSGENEQFF
DNA: TGTGCCAGCAGCCATATTTCTAGCGGGGAGAATGAGCAGTTCTTC

size: .
V: TRBV7-9
D: .
J: TRBJ2-5
CDR3: CASSPQSGHSRETQYF
DNA: TGTGCCAGCAGCCCTCAGTCGGGACATTCACGAGAGACCCAGTACTTC

size: once
V: TRBV6-5
D: TRBD1
J: TRBJ1-5
CDR3: CASSTRTGGNQPQHF
DNA: TGTGCCAGCAGCACTCGGACAGGGGGAAATCAGCCCCAGCATTTT

size: .
V: TRBV3-1/TRBV3-2
D: .
J: TRBJ2-7
CDR3: CASSQGGTPYYEQYF
DNA: TGTGCCAGCAGCCAAGGAGGGACCCCTTACTACGAGCAGTACTTC

size: few
V: TRBV5-1
D: TRBD2
J: TRBJ2-7
CDR3: CASSLSMAGDGYEQYF
DNA: TGCGCCAGCAGCTTGTCCATGGCGGGAGACGGTTACGAGCAGTACTTC

size: large
V: TRBV7-8
D: TRBD2
J: TRBJ2-7
CDR3: CASSLTTGGRGEQYF
DNA: TGTGCCAGCAGCTTAACGACGGGAGGCCGTGGGGAGCAGTACTTC

size: few
V: TRBV7-2
D: .
J: TRBJ1-2
CDR3: CASSFQGFSRGYTF
DNA: TGTGCCAGCAGCTTCCAGGGTTTTTCTAGAGGCTACACCTTC

size: .
V: TRBV6-5
D: .
J: TRBJ1-1
CDR3: CASSRVDTEAFF
DNA: TGTGCCAGCAGTCGAGTGGACACTGAAGCTTTCTTT

size: .
V: TRBV5-1
D: TRBD2
J: TRBJ2-2
CDR3: CASRYAGDNTGELFF
DNA: TGCGCCAGCAGATATGCGGGGGACAACACCGGGGAGCTGTTTTTT

size: .
V: TRBV5-5
D: .
J: TRBJ1-4
CDR3: CASSVGWGDEKLFF
DNA: TGTGCCAGCAGCGTTGGGTGGGGCGATGAAAAACTGTTTTTT

size: .
V: TRBV12-3/TRBV12-4
D: .
J: TRBJ2-1
CDR3: CASSPGPNNEQFF
DNA: TGTGCCAGCAGCCCGGGACCTAACAATGAGCAGTTCTTC

size: .
V: TRBV19
D: .
J: TRBJ1-2
CDR3: CASSISRFLNYGYTF
DNA: TGTGCCAGTAGTATAAGTAGATTTTTAAACTATGGCTACACCTTC

size: few
V: TRBV7-2
D: TRBD1
J: TRBJ2-5
CDR3: CASSRDREETQYF
DNA: TGTGCCAGCAGCCGTGACAGGGAGGAGACCCAGTACTTC